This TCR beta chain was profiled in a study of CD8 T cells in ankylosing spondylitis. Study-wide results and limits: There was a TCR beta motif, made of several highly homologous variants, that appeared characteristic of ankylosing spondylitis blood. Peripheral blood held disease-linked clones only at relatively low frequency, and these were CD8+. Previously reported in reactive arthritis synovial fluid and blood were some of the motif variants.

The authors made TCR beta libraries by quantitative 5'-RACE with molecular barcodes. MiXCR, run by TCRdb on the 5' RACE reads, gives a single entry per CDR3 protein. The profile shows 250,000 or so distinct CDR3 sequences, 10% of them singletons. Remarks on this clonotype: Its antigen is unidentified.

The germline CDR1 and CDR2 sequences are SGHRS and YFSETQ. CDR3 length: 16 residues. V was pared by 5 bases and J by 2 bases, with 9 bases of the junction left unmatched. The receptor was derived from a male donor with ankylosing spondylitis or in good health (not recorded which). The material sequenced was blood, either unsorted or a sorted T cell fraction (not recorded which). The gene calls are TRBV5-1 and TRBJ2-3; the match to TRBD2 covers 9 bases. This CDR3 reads CASRSRVAGVTDTQYF. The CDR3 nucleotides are TGCGCCAGCAGATCCCGGGTAGCGGGGGTCACAGATACGCAGTATTTT. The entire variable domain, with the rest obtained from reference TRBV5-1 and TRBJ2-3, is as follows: KAGVTQTPRYLIKTRGQQVTLSCSPISGHRSVSWYQQTPGQGLQFLFEYFSETQRNKGNFPGRFSGRQFSNSRSEMNVSTLELGDSALYLCASRSRVAGVTDTQYFGPGTRLTVL.